The rows below give T cell receptor beta chains drawn from one sample of a study of blood T cell repertoires in COVID-19. Profiled with immunoSEQ multiplex PCR; TCRdb holds only in-frame clones, not every one. The table shows around 300,000 clones, with roughly nine tenths occurring only once. The sequencing input was PBMCs or T cells enriched from blood (not recorded which). These receptors all come from a woman in her fifties or sixties who had recovered from COVID-19. CDR3s include the opening cysteine and the closing phenylalanine or tryptophan.

len: 14
j_gene: TRBJ1-1
v_gene: TRBV6-5
CDR3aa: CASSHRDREVRAFF

len: 12
j_gene: TRBJ1-4
v_gene: TRBV3-1/TRBV3-2
CDR3aa: CASSQGTGKLFF

len: 15
j_gene: TRBJ2-1
v_gene: TRBV24-1
CDR3aa: CATSDSPVMAGGEFF

len: 15
j_gene: TRBJ2-4
v_gene: TRBV15
CDR3aa: CATSRDWTGKNIQYF

len: 14
j_gene: TRBJ1-5
v_gene: TRBV3-1/TRBV3-2
CDR3aa: CASSQEPGQRPQHF

len: 16
j_gene: TRBJ1-6
v_gene: TRBV5-1
CDR3aa: CASSLTGGAYNSPLHF

len: 16
j_gene: TRBJ2-1
v_gene: TRBV19
CDR3aa: CASSQATSFSYNEQFF

len: 17
j_gene: TRBJ1-3
v_gene: TRBV15
CDR3aa: CATSRFTGEVTGNTIYF

len: 15
j_gene: TRBJ2-1
v_gene: TRBV11-2
CDR3aa: CASSLGGLAGNEQFF

len: 14
j_gene: TRBJ2-7
v_gene: TRBV28
CDR3aa: CASSLRDSAYEQYF

len: 13
j_gene: TRBJ2-7
v_gene: TRBV12-3/TRBV12-4
CDR3aa: CASIDRVGYEQYF

len: 13
j_gene: TRBJ1-2
v_gene: TRBV6-6
CDR3aa: CASSRTGGGLHTF

len: 13
j_gene: TRBJ1-3
v_gene: TRBV28
CDR3aa: CASSLESGNTIYF

len: 15
j_gene: TRBJ1-4
v_gene: TRBV10-3
CDR3aa: CAISESNRENEKLFF

len: 13
j_gene: TRBJ1-2
v_gene: TRBV12-3/TRBV12-4
CDR3aa: CASGGWGNYGYTF

len: 15
j_gene: TRBJ2-7
v_gene: TRBV14
CDR3aa: CASSLLTGTGGEQYF

len: 17
j_gene: TRBJ1-1
v_gene: TRBV18
CDR3aa: CASSPPRSGAMNTEAFF

len: 12
j_gene: TRBJ1-1
v_gene: TRBV5-6
CDR3aa: CASSLLTDEAFF

len: 16
j_gene: TRBJ1-4
v_gene: TRBV7-9
CDR3aa: CASSLGQGTPNEKLFF

len: 14
j_gene: TRBJ2-7
v_gene: TRBV5-1
CDR3aa: CASKGQGFSYEQYF

len: 13
j_gene: TRBJ2-3
v_gene: TRBV11-2
CDR3aa: CASSSSSVDTQYF

len: 14
j_gene: TRBJ1-2
v_gene: TRBV25-1
CDR3aa: CASSEGWGDYGYTF

len: 15
j_gene: TRBJ1-2
v_gene: TRBV19
CDR3aa: CASSTGLNSGDGYTF

len: 19
j_gene: TRBJ2-4
v_gene: TRBV7-8
CDR3aa: CASSHGTSGSLGAKNIQYF

len: 15
j_gene: TRBJ2-1
v_gene: TRBV5-8
CDR3aa: CASSFWRGGIHEQFF

len: 15
j_gene: TRBJ1-1
v_gene: TRBV18
CDR3aa: CASSPSTFTATEAFF

len: 14
j_gene: TRBJ2-5
v_gene: TRBV7-2
CDR3aa: CASSEVAGRETQYF

len: 14
j_gene: TRBJ2-3
v_gene: TRBV9
CDR3aa: CASSVSSISDTQYF

len: 12
j_gene: TRBJ1-1
v_gene: TRBV28
CDR3aa: CASSLQTHKAFF

len: 15
j_gene: TRBJ2-3
v_gene: TRBV7-2
CDR3aa: CASSRPGVPTDTQYF

len: 14
j_gene: TRBJ2-7
v_gene: TRBV28
CDR3aa: CASSLAGQYYEQYF

len: 14
j_gene: TRBJ1-5
v_gene: TRBV28
CDR3aa: CASSITGGEQPQHF

len: 18
j_gene: TRBJ1-6
v_gene: TRBV6-1
CDR3aa: CASSDAAGPSSYNSPLHF

len: 15
j_gene: TRBJ1-5
v_gene: TRBV27
CDR3aa: CASSTFGQGDQPQHF

len: 18
j_gene: TRBJ2-1
v_gene: TRBV19
CDR3aa: CASSIESLAGESYNEQFF

len: 15
j_gene: TRBJ2-1
v_gene: TRBV7-3
CDR3aa: CASSWGLAGAEEQFF

len: 15
j_gene: TRBJ2-7
v_gene: TRBV6-5
CDR3aa: CASSYSAGGTYEQYF

len: 15
j_gene: TRBJ1-3
v_gene: TRBV5-5
CDR3aa: CASSFGQVTGNTIYF

len: 14
j_gene: TRBJ2-1
v_gene: TRBV10-1
CDR3aa: CASSDQASYNEQFF

len: 13
j_gene: TRBJ2-7
v_gene: TRBV19
CDR3aa: CASSTETGQEQYF

len: 12
j_gene: TRBJ1-2
v_gene: TRBV5-3
CDR3aa: CARSLAYCGYTF

len: 13
j_gene: TRBJ1-1
v_gene: TRBV6-5
CDR3aa: CASSYLRLSEAFF

len: 14
j_gene: TRBJ1-2
v_gene: TRBV6-6
CDR3aa: CASTRTGEGNGYTF

len: 15
j_gene: TRBJ2-7
v_gene: TRBV19
CDR3aa: CASSIGGDSSYEQYF

len: 15
j_gene: TRBJ2-1
v_gene: TRBV9
CDR3aa: CASSETSGGANEQFF

len: 15
j_gene: TRBJ1-5
v_gene: TRBV7-2
CDR3aa: CASSLSGGTVQPQHF

len: 20
j_gene: TRBJ2-2
v_gene: TRBV11-3
CDR3aa: CASSLPGTGFWGTSTGELFF

len: 16
j_gene: TRBJ2-1
v_gene: TRBV10-3
CDR3aa: CAISDRGAQRPYEQFF

len: 15
j_gene: TRBJ2-7
v_gene: TRBV5-6
CDR3aa: CASSLLGQGIYEQYF

len: 13
j_gene: TRBJ1-1
v_gene: TRBV19
CDR3aa: CASSIIEGREAFF